These 4 T cell receptor beta chains share one sample of origin, sequenced in a study of long-term antiretroviral therapy in people with HIV (dated by TCRdb to 2022 to 2024). Sequencing of the TRB variable region was done with the immunoSEQ hsTCRB v3.0 assay at survey level resolution. Entries here come from immuneACCESS through TCRdb and include only in-frame sequences with V and J called. Some clones fail to appear in such tables; in the studies checked, an unresolved V gene covers under half of the shortfall, and the cause of the remainder is unknown. The sample table contains roughly 25,000 clones; only one count was recorded for 85% of them. The top ten clonotypes cover under 9.5% of the sample. The specimen was unsorted PBMCs, collected 2.3 years after starting antiretroviral therapy. All receptors come from a man in his forties with HIV.

This chain connects TRBV7-8 to TRBJ2-7; the D gene is possibly TRBD1 (6 bases). Trimming stripped 1 base from V and 2 bases from J, with 9 bases between. Looked up from germline, CDR1 is SGHVS and CDR2 is FQNEAQ. The CDR3 has 14 residues. The CDR3 here is CASSLGQAAYEQYF. The CDR3 nucleotides read TGTGCCAGCAGCTTAGGACAGGCCGCCTACGAGCAGTACTTC. Supplemented by reference TRBV7-8 and TRBJ2-7, the full variable domain reads GAGVSQSPRYKVAKRGQDVALRCDPISGHVSLFWYQQALGQGPEFLTYFQNEAQLDKSGLPSDRFFAERPEGSVSTLKIQRTQQEDSAVYLCASSLGQAAYEQYFGPGTRLTVT.

The CDR3 sequence is CASSSAPLGEQFF. The DNA of the CDR3 is TGTGCCAGCAGCTCGGCGCCGCTAGGTGAGCAGTTCTTC. The gene calls are TRBV7-8 and TRBJ2-1; no definite D call. Germline CDR1 SGHVS, CDR2 FQNEAQ. This CDR3 region has 13 residues. V was clipped by 4 bases and J by 9 bases, with 13 bases between them.

A single count supports this clone. The chain couples TRBV5-4 to TRBJ1-1, with no clear D. This CDR3 has 13 amino acids. CDR1 is SGHNT, CDR2 YYREEE, per germline (reference sequence). V dropped 2 bases and J dropped 4 bases, with 9 bases sitting between them. The CDR3 sequence: CASSLTPSTEAFF. The CDR3 bases are TGTGCCAGCAGCTTAACACCTTCCACTGAAGCTTTCTTT.

The J gene is TRBJ1-4, the V gene TRBV6-7; TRBD1 matches 8 bases. TRBV6-7 is noted as an ORF with a role that remains uncertain. CDR3 size: 14 residues. Unmatched junction bases numbered 5, after V lost 6 bases and J lost 5 bases. CDR3 amino acids: CASSRDRLNEKLFF. In DNA, the CDR3 is TGTGCCAGCAGCCGGGACAGGCTCAATGAAAAACTGTTTTTT.